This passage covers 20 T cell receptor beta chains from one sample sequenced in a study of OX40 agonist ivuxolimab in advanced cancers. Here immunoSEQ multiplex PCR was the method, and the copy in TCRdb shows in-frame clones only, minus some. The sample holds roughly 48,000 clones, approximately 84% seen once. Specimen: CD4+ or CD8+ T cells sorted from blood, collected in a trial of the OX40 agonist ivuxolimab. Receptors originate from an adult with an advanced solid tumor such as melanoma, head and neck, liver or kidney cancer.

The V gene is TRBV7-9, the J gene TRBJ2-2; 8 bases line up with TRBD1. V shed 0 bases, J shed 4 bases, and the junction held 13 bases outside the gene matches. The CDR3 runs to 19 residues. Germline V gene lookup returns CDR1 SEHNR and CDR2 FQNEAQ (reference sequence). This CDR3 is CASSLAALGRQGSTGELFF. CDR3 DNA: TGTGCCAGCAGCTTAGCGGCGCTCGGAAGACAGGGGAGCACCGGGGAGCTGTTTTTT. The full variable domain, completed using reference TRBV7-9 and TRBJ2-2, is DTGVSQNPRHKITKRGQNVTFRCDPISEHNRLYWYRQTLGQGPEFLTYFQNEAQLEKSRLLSDRFSAERPKGSFSTLEIQRTEQGDSAMYLCASSLAALGRQGSTGELFFGEGSRLTVL.

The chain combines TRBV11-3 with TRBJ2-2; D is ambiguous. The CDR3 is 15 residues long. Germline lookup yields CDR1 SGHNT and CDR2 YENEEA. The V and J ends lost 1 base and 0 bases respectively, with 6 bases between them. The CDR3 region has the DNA TGTGCCAGCAGCTTAGGAGGTTCGAACACCGGGGAGCTGTTTTTT. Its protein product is CASSLGGSNTGELFF.

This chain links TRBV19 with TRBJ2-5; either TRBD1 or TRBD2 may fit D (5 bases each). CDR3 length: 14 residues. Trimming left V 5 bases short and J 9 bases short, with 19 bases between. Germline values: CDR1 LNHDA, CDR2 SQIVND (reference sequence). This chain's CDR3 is CASSESRGLGAQYF. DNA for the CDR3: TGTGCCAGTAGTGAGAGTCGGGGCTTGGGGGCCCAGTACTTC.

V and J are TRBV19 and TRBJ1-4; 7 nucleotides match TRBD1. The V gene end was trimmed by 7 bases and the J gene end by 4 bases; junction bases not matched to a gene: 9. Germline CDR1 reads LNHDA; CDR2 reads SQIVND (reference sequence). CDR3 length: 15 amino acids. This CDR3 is CASTDRDQVNEKLFF. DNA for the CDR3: TGTGCCAGTACCGACAGGGATCAGGTTAATGAAAAACTGTTTTTT.

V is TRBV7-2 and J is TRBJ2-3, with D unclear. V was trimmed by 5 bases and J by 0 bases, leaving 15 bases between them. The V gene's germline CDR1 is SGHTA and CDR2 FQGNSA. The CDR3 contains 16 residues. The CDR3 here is CASSVVVPPSTDTQYF. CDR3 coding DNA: TGTGCCAGCAGCGTAGTGGTACCCCCAAGCACAGATACGCAGTATTTT.

Here the CDR3 reads CASSKGQGNYEQYF. The DNA for the CDR3 is TGTGCCAGCAGCAAGGGACAGGGTAATTACGAGCAGTACTTC. V usage is TRBV5-5 and J usage is TRBJ2-7, with 9 bases identical to TRBD1. V lost 4 bases and J lost 4; bases outside the gene matches: 6. CDR3 length: 14 amino acids. From germline, CDR1 is SGHKS and CDR2 YYEKEE (reference sequence).

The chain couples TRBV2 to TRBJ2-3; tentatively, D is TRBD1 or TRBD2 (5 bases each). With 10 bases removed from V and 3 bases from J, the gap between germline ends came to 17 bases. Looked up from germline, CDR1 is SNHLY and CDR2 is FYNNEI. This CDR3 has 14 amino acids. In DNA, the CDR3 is TGTGCCACACCCCGAGGGGATGGGACAGATACGCAGTATTTT. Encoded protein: CATPRGDGTDTQYF.

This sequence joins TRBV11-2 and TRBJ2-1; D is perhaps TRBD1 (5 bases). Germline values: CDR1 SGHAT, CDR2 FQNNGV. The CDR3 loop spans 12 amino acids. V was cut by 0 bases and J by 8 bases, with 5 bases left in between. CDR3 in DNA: TGTGCCAGCAGCTTAGAAGGGGATGAGCAGTTCTTC. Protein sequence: CASSLEGDEQFF.

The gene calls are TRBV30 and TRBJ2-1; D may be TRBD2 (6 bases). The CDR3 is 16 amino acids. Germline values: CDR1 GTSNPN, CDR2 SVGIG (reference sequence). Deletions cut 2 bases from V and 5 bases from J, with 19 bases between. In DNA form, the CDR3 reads TGTGCCTGGAGTCCCCTGCCGGGAGTAAAGAACAATGAGCAGTTCTTC. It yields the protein CAWSPLPGVKNNEQFF. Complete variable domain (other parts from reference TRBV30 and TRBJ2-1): SQTIHQWPATLVQPVGSPLSLECTVEGTSNPNLYWYRQAAGRGLQLLFYSVGIGQISSEVPQNLSASRPQDRQFILSSKKLLLSDSGFYLCAWSPLPGVKNNEQFFGPGTRLTVL.

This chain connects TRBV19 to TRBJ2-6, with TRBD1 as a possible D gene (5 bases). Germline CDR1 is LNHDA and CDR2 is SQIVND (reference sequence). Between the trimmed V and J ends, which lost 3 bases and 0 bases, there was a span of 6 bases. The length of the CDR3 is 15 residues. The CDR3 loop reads CASSITGSGANVLTF. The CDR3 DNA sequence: TGTGCCAGTAGTATTACAGGCTCTGGGGCCAACGTCCTGACTTTC. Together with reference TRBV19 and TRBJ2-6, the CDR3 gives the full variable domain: DGGITQSPKYLFRKEGQNVTLSCEQNLNHDAMYWYRQDPGQGLRLIYYSQIVNDFQKGDIAEGYSVSREKKESFPLTVTSAQKNPTAFYLCASSITGSGANVLTFGAGSRLTVL.

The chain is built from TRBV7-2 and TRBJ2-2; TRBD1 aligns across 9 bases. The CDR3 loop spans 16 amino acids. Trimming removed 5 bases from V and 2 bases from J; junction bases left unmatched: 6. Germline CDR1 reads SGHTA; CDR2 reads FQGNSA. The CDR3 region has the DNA TGTGCCAGCAGCGCCTACAGGGGGCATAACACCGGGGAGCTGTTTTTT. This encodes CASSAYRGHNTGELFF.

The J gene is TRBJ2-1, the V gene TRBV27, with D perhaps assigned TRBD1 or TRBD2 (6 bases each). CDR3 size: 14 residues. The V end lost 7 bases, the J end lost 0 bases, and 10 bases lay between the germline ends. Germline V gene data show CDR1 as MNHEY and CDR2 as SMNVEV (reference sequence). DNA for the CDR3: TGTGCCAGCAAGGGGGGTAGCTCCTACAATGAGCAGTTCTTC. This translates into CASKGGSSYNEQFF.

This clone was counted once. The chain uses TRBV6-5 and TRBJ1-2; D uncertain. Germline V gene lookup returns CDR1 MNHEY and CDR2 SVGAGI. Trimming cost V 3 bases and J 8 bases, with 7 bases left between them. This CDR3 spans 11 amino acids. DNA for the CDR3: TGTGCCAGCAGTTATCGGGAGGGCTACACCTTC. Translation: CASSYREGYTF.

The CDR3 sequence: CASSVLAGPSVGANVLTF. In DNA, the CDR3 is TGTGCCAGCAGCGTTCTGGCGGGACCGTCGGTTGGGGCCAACGTCCTGACTTTC. The chain couples TRBV9 to TRBJ2-6, with D perhaps matching TRBD2 (6 bases). The V gene's germline CDR1 is SGDLS and CDR2 YYNGEE. CDR3 length equals 18 residues. V dropped 2 bases and J dropped 3 bases, with 18 bases sitting between them. Drawing the rest from reference TRBV9 and TRBJ2-6, the complete variable domain is DSGVTQTPKHLITATGQRVTLRCSPRSGDLSVYWYQQSLDQGLQFLIQYYNGEERAKGNILERFSAQQFPDLHSELNLSSLELGDSALYFCASSVLAGPSVGANVLTFGAGSRLTVL.

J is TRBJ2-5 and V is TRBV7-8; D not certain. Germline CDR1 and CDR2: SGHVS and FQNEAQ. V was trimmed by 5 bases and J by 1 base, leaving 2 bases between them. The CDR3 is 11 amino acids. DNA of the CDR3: TGTGCCAGCAGCCTCCAAGAGACCCAGTACTTC. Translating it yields CASSLQETQYF.

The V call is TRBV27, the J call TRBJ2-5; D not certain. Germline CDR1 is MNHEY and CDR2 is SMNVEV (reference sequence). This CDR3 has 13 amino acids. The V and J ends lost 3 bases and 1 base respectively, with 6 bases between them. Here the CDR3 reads CASSLSFQETQYF. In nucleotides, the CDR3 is TGTGCCAGCAGTTTGTCCTTCCAAGAGACCCAGTACTTC.

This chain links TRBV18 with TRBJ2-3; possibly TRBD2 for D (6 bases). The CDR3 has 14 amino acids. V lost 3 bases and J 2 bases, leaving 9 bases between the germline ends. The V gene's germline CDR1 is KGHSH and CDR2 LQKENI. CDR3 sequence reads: CASSPGLNTDTQYF. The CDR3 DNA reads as TGTGCCAGCTCACCGGGACTCAACACAGATACGCAGTATTTT. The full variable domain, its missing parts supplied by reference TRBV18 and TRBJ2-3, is NAGVMQNPRHLVRRRGQEARLRCSPMKGHSHVYWYRQLPEEGLKFMVYLQKENIIDESGMPKERFSAEFPKEGPSILRIQQVVRGDSAAYFCASSPGLNTDTQYFGPGTRLTVL.

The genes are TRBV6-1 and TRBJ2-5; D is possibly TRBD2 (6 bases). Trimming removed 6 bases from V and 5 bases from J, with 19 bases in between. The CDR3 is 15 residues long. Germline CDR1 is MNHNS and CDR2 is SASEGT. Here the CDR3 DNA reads TGTGCCAGCAGCCCGAGCCCCGGGAGCGTGGAGACCCAGTACTTC. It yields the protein CASSPSPGSVETQYF.

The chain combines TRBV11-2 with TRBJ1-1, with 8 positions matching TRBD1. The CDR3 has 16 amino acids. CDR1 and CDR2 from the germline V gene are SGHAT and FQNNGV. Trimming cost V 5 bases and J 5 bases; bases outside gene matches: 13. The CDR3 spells CASSPIRGRRGTEAFF. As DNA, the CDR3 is TGTGCCAGCAGCCCAATCAGGGGGCGAAGGGGAACTGAAGCTTTCTTT.

CDR3 loop: CALTGQTKVTQYF. In DNA, the CDR3 is TGTGCCTTAACCGGACAGACGAAGGTGACCCAGTACTTC. V usage is TRBV30 and J usage is TRBJ2-5, with D possibly matching TRBD1 (6 bases). The CDR3 has 13 amino acids. Germline V gene data show CDR1 as GTSNPN and CDR2 as SVGIG (reference sequence). The germline V and J ends were trimmed by 7 bases and 7 bases, with 19 bases remaining between them. The full variable domain, rest sourced from reference TRBV30 and TRBJ2-5, is SQTIHQWPATLVQPVGSPLSLECTVEGTSNPNLYWYRQAAGRGLQLLFYSVGIGQISSEVPQNLSASRPQDRQFILSSKKLLLSDSGFYLCALTGQTKVTQYFGPGTRLLVL.